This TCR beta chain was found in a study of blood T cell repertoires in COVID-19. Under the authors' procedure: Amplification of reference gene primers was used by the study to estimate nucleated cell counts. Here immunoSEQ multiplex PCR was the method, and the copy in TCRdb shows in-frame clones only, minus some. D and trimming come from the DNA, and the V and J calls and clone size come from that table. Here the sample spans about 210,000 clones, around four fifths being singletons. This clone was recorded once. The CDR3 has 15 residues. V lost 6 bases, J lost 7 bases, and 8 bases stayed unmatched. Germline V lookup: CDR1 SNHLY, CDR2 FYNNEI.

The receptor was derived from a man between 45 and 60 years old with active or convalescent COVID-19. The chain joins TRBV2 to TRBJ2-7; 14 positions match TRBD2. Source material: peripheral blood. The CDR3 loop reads CASRGTSGSLGEQYF. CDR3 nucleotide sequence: TGTGCCAGCAGGGGGACTAGCGGGAGCCTTGGGGAGCAGTACTTC.